Shown below are 11 T cell receptor beta chains from a single sample sequenced in a study of blood T cells in healthy people across ages. A sample-barcoded 5' primer and a J-beta primer mix were used in a second PCR of roughly 7 to 11 cycles. TCRdb called the 5' RACE reads again in MiXCR, with one record for every CDR3 protein. The sample includes 630,000 or so distinct CDR3 sequences, about 28% of them seen just once. Sequencing was done on a sample of blood. The receptors were sampled from a woman of 80 years or more in good health.

The table lists this clonotype with many counts. The chain is built from TRBV7-2 and TRBJ1-5, with 9 bases matching TRBD1. Germline trimming cut 5 bases from V and 4 bases from J; bases unmatched to any gene: 15. From germline, CDR1 is SGHTA and CDR2 FQGNSA. The length of the CDR3 is 18 residues. The CDR3 coding sequence is TGTGCCAGCAGCCTCACCGGGACAGGGTCCTGGGGGAATCAGCCCCAGCATTTT. Translated: CASSLTGTGSWGNQPQHF. The full variable domain, with the rest looked up from reference TRBV7-2 and TRBJ1-5, is GAGVSQSPSNKVTEKGKDVELRCDPISGHTALYWYRQSLGQGLEFLIYFQGNSAPDKSGLPSDRFSAERTGGSVSTLTIQRTQQEDSAVYLCASSLTGTGSWGNQPQHFGDGTRLSIL.

With regard to this clonotype: Possible read error: a much larger clone is one base away. The V gene is TRBV6-4, the J gene TRBJ2-5; D gene ambiguous. The V end was cut by 0 bases, the J end by 11 bases, with 10 bases between. Germline V gene data show CDR1 as MRHNA and CDR2 as SNTAGT. The CDR3 totals 12 residues. The CDR3 DNA is TGTGCCAGCAGTGACTCAATAAATGAGCAGTACTTC. Encoded protein: CASSDSINEQYF.

In this sample, this clonotype turned up many times. The V gene is TRBV7-3, the J gene TRBJ1-2, with D possibly matching TRBD1 (6 bases). Per the germline V gene, CDR1 is SGHTA and CDR2 is FQGTGA. CDR3 length: 13 amino acids. The ends were cut back, 5 bases at V and 7 bases at J, with 14 bases in the middle. Here the CDR3 DNA reads TGTGCCAGCAGCCTAGACTACAGGGTTGGCTACACCTTC. Translating it yields CASSLDYRVGYTF.

This clonotype has a handful of counts. Just one base apart from a much larger clone, this may be a read error. The chain has TRBV27 and TRBJ1-1, with TRBD1 identical over 8 bases. This CDR3 is 15 amino acids long. Germline CDR1 and CDR2: MNHEY and SMNVEV (reference sequence). The V segment lost 10 bases and the J segment 5 bases; nucleotides outside the gene matches: 15. DNA for the CDR3: TGTGCCACCAGAGTTAAGGCAGGGGGCCATACTGAAGCTTTCTTT. It specifies CATRVKAGGHTEAFF.

This rearrangement joins TRBV29-1 to TRBJ1-6; TRBD1 matches at 7 bases. The germline gives CDR1 SQVTM, CDR2 ANQGSEA. Trimming took 7 bases from V and 15 from J; bases not matched to a gene: 9. This CDR3 comprises 11 residues. CDR3 in amino acids: CSATGDKGLHF. In nucleotides, the CDR3 is TGCAGCGCCACAGGGGACAAGGGCCTCCACTTT.

This clonotype came up a few times. V and J are TRBV2 and TRBJ1-5; D is possibly TRBD1 (5 bases). The V end was cut by 3 bases, the J end by 11 bases, with 8 bases between. Germline assignment: CDR1 SNHLY and CDR2 FYNNEI. The CDR3 loop spans 11 amino acids. The CDR3 spells CASSDRVTQHF. Written as DNA, the CDR3 is TGTGCCAGCAGTGACAGGGTGACCCAGCATTTT.

This clonotype was seen many times. The V gene is TRBV7-9, the J gene TRBJ2-3; 8 positions agree with TRBD1. The V segment lost 3 bases and the J segment 5 bases; nucleotides outside the gene matches: 7. CDR1 SEHNR and CDR2 FQNEAQ come from the germline V gene (reference sequence). The CDR3 is 15 amino acids. Here the CDR3 reads CASSLGTGWGDTQYF. CDR3 in DNA: TGTGCCAGCAGCTTGGGGACAGGTTGGGGAGATACGCAGTATTTT.

As to this clonotype: This clone may be a read error of a much larger clone one base away. The CDR3 nucleotides are TGCGCCAGCAGCTTTTTTCCTAGCGGGGGGCCATACAATGAGCAGTACTTC. Residues: CASSFFPSGGPYNEQYF. V usage is TRBV5-1 and J usage is TRBJ2-7; 11 nucleotides align to TRBD2. This CDR3 contains 17 residues. The germline gives CDR1 SGHRS, CDR2 YFSETQ. V lost 2 bases, J lost 7 bases, and 14 bases stayed unmatched.

The rearrangement uses TRBV6-6 and TRBJ1-2; D gene unclear. Trimming shortened V by 7 bases and J by 4 bases, and 10 bases separated the two germline ends. CDR1 MNHNY and CDR2 SVGAGI come from the germline V gene (reference sequence). The CDR3 consists of 12 residues. The CDR3 here is CASTSESYGYTF. The CDR3 DNA follows: TGTGCCAGCACCTCGGAGAGCTATGGCTACACCTTC.

The chain recombines TRBV24-1 with TRBJ2-1, with unresolved D. This CDR3 has 14 residues. The V gene lost 3 bases and the J gene lost 4 bases, with 9 bases spanning the gap. CDR1 is KGHDR, CDR2 SFDVKD, per germline. CDR3 in amino acids: CATSDVDRYNEQFF. DNA for the CDR3: TGTGCCACCAGTGATGTGGACCGGTACAATGAGCAGTTCTTC.

This clonotype was found a few times. This rearrangement joins TRBV9 to TRBJ2-1; 8 bases fit TRBD2. The J call may be in error: the DNA end matches TRBJ2-7 better. The CDR3 length is 18 residues. From germline, CDR1 is SGDLS and CDR2 YYNGEE. CDR3 bases: TGTGCCAGCAGCCCCAGGGGATCCAGCGGGGGTATCTACAATGAGCAGTACTTC. This translates into CASSPRGSSGGIYNEQYF.